The 2 T cell receptor beta chains below come from one sample, sequenced in a study of long-term antiretroviral therapy in people with HIV (dated by TCRdb to between 2020 and 2023). The immunoSEQ hsTCRB v3.0 assay was used at survey level resolution to sequence the TRB variable region. What TCRdb holds here is the immuneACCESS table cut down to in-frame rearrangements. Part of the clones is not present; checked against another copy, under half of the missing clones reflect an unresolved V gene, and the others are unexplained. A total of under 45,000 clones appear in this sample, under 85% of them only once. The top ten constitute under 6.5% of the sample. This sample comprised unsorted PBMCs, obtained 1 year after starting antiretroviral therapy. These receptors were obtained from a man aged 18-30 years with HIV.

The CDR3 sequence: CASSHPRGVSSYNEQFF. As DNA, the CDR3 is TGTGCCAGCAGCCATCCGCGGGGGGTCAGCTCCTACAATGAGCAGTTCTTC. The rearrangement uses TRBV2 and TRBJ2-1; 8 nucleotides match TRBD2. J was trimmed by 0 bases and V by 6 bases; bases with no gene match: 10. The CDR3 has 17 residues. CDR1 and CDR2 from the germline V gene are SNHLY and FYNNEI.

The rearrangement joins TRBV5-6 to TRBJ2-7; weak D call: TRBD1 (7 bases). The CDR3 is made up of 16 amino acids. Germline V CDR1 and CDR2: SGHDT, YYEEEE. V was shortened by 1 base and J by 4 bases, with 18 bases between the two germline ends. In DNA form, the CDR3 reads TGTGCCAGCAGCTTGTCACCGGCAGGGGGGCGATACGAGCAGTACTTC. This codes for CASSLSPAGGRYEQYF.